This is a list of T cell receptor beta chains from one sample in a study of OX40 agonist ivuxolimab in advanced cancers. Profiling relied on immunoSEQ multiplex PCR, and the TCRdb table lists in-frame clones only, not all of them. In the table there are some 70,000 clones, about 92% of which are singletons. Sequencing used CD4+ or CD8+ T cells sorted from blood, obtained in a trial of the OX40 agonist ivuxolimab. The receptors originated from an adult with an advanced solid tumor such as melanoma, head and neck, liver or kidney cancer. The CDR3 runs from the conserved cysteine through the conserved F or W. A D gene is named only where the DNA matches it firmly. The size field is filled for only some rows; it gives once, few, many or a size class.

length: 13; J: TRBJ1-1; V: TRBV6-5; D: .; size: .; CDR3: CASSYRARTEAFF; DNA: TGTGCCAGCAGTTACCGGGCAAGAACTGAAGCTTTCTTT
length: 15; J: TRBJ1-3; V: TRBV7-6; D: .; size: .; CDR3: CASSLGGQSGNTIYF; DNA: TGTGCCAGCAGCTTGGGGGGGCAGTCTGGAAACACCATATATTTT
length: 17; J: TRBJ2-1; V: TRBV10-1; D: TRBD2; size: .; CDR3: CASSESPSGTPYNEQFF; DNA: TGCGCCAGCAGTGAGTCCCCTAGCGGCACCCCGTACAATGAGCAGTTCTTC
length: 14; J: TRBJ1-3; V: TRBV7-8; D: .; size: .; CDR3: CASSLEGSGNTIYF; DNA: TGTGCCAGCAGCTTAGAGGGCTCTGGAAACACCATATATTTT
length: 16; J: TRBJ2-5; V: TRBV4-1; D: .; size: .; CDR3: CASSQGLGRDRETQYF; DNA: TGCGCCAGCAGCCAAGGGTTGGGGAGAGACAGGGAGACCCAGTACTTC
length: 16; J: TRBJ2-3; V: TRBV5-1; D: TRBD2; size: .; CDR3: CASSQGLAGTADTQYF; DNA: TGCGCCAGCAGCCAAGGACTAGCAGGAACAGCAGATACGCAGTATTTT
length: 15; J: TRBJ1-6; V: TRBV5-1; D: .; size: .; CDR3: CASSSRPGKDSPLHF; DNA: TGCGCCAGCAGCTCCCGTCCGGGGAAGGATTCGCCCCTCCACTTT
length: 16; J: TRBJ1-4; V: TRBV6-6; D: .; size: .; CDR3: CASTRRDTSTNEKLFF; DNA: TGTGCCAGCACACGCCGGGACACCTCAACTAATGAAAAACTGTTTTTT
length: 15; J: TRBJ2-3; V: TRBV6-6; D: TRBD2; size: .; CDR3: CASSSPAGASDTQYF; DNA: TGTGCCAGCAGTTCCCCAGCGGGGGCGTCAGATACGCAGTATTTT
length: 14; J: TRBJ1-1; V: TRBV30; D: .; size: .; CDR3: CAWSRGQSNTEAFF; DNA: TGTGCCTGGAGTCGAGGACAGAGTAACACTGAAGCTTTCTTT
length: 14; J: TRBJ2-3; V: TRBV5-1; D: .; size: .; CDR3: CASSLAQGTDTQYF; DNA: TGCGCCAGCAGCTTGGCCCAGGGCACAGATACGCAGTATTTT
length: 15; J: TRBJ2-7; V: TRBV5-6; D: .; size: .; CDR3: CASSLVCPTWYEQYF; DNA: TGTGCCAGCAGCTTGGTTTGCCCCACCTGGTACGAGCAGTACTTC
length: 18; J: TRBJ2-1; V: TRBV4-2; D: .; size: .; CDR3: CASSQAGRGQSSYNEQFF; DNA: TGTGCCAGCAGCCAAGCAGGGCGGGGGCAGAGCTCCTACAATGAGCAGTTCTTC
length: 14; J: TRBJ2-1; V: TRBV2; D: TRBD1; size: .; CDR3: CASRSDRENNEQFF; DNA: TGTGCCAGCAGGTCGGACAGGGAAAACAATGAGCAGTTCTTC
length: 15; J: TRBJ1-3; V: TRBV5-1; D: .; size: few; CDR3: CASSFKGESGNTIYF; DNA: TGCGCCAGCAGCTTTAAAGGGGAGTCTGGAAACACCATATATTTT
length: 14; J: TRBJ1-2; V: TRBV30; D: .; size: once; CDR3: CAWGRAASYDGYTF; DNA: TGTGCCTGGGGACGGGCAGCATCGTATGATGGCTACACCTTC
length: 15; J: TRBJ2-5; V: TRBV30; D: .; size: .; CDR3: CAWSVHRQIQETQYF; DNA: TGTGCCTGGAGTGTACATCGACAGATCCAAGAGACCCAGTACTTC
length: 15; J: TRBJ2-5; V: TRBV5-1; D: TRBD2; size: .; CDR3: CASRVSGTRQETQYF; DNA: TGCGCCAGCAGAGTGAGCGGGACTAGACAAGAGACCCAGTACTTC
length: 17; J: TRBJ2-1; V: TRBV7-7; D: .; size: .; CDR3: CASSQTPLLGSYNEQFF; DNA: TGTGCTAGCAGCCAAACCCCACTCTTAGGATCCTACAATGAGCAGTTCTTC
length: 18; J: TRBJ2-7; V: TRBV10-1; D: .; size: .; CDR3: CASSESTTARGITYEQYF; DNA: TGCGCCAGCAGTGAGTCGACTACAGCGCGAGGGATAACCTACGAGCAGTACTTC